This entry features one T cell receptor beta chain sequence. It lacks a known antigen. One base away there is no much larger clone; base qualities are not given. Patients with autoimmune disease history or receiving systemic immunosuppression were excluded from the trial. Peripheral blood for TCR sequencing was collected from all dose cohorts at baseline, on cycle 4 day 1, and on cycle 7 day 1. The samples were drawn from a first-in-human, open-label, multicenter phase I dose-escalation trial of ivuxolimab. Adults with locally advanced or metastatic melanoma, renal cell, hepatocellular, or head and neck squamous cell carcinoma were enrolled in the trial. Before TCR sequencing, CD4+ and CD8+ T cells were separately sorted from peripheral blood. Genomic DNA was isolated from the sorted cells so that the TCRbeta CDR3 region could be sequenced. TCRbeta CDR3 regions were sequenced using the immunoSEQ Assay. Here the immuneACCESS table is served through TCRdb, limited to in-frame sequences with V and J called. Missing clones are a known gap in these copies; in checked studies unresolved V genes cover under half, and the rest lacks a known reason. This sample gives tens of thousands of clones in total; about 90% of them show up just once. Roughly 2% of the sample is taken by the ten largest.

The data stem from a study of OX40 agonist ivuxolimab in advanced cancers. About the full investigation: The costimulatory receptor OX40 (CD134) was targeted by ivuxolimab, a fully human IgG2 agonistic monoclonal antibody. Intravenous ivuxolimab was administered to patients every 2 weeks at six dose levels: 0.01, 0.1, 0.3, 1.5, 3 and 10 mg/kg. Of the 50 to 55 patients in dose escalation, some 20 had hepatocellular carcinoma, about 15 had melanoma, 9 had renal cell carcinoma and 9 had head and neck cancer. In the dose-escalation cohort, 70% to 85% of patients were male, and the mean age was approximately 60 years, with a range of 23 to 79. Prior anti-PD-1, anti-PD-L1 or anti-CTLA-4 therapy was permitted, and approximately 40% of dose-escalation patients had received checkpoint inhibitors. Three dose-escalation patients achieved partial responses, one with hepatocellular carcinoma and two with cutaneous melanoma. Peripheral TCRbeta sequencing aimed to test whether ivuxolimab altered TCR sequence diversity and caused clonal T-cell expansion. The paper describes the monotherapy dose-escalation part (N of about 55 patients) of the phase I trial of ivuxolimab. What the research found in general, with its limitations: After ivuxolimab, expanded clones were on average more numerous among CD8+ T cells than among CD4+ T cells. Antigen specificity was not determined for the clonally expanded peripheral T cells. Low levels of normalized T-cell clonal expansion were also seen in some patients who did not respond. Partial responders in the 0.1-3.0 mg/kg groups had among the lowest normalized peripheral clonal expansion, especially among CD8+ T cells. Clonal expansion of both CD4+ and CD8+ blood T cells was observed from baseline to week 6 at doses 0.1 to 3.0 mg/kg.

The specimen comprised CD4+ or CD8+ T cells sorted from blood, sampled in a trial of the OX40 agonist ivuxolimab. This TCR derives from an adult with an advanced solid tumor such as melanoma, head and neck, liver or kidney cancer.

The sequence in DNA is TGTGCCAGCAGGTCGGAGGGGGCATGGGGAGAGACCCAGTACTTC. It specifies CASRSEGAWGETQYF. Rearrangement joined TRBV27 to TRBJ2-5; TRBD1 is perhaps the D gene, given 7 matching bases. V sheds 6 bases and J sheds 4 bases, leaving 18 bases between their ends. CDR1 and CDR2 were assigned from the germline V gene (reference sequence) as MNHEY and SMNVEV. The CDR3, cysteine through phenylalanine, is 15 amino acids long. CDR3 DNA is the only sequence kept; it has 45 bases, read in frame from the first base.